The clone carrying this T cell receptor (beta chain) has at least ten counts. What it binds is not known. RNA transcripts were the template for amplifying TCR beta CDR3 regions. When the TCR CDR3 underwent first-round RT-PCR, the HTBI primer set was used. TCRdb re-analysed the multiplex PCR reads in MiXCR, keeping a single row per CDR3 protein. In the table there are about 270,000 distinct CDR3 sequences, roughly 15% of which are singletons. The data stem from a study of T cells in Graves' hyperthyroidism and ophthalmopathy. Points from the study as a whole: Blood also contained most expanded thyroid clonotypes above 0.001. The model made its ophthalmopathy prediction, and onset followed a median 6.5 months later.

Germline V CDR1 and CDR2: MNHNS, SASEGT. V trimming: 6 bases; J trimming: 3 bases; junction bases outside the gene matches: 7. The CDR3 consists of 14 residues. The specimen sequenced was blood. This clonotype was obtained from a woman in her 50s with Graves' hyperthyroidism that later progressed to Graves' ophthalmopathy. The rearrangement uses TRBV6-1 and TRBJ1-2; 7 nucleotides match TRBD1. Here the CDR3 reads CASRVRGRDYGYTF. The CDR3 DNA follows: TGTGCCAGCAGAGTAAGGGGGCGCGACTATGGCTACACCTTC.